Below, 27 T cell receptor beta chains from the same sample are listed, as sequenced in a study of cytomegalovirus exposure and HLA in healthy donors. This PCR relied on a set of 60 Vbeta primers and 13 Jbeta primers. The table came from immunoSEQ multiplex PCR; TCRdb's copy has only in-frame clones and leaves some out. The data hold 100,000 to 120,000 clones, with 86% observed a single time. The material sequenced was PBMCs. The receptors were gathered from a man aged 35-49 years in good health and CMV-seronegative.

V and J are TRBV9 and TRBJ2-7, with D possibly being TRBD1 (5 bases). Per the germline V gene, CDR1 is SGDLS and CDR2 is YYNGEE. The length of the CDR3 is 16 residues. Deletions cut 0 bases from V and 3 bases from J, with 16 bases between. The CDR3 is CASSVATGTQYYEQYF. Here the CDR3 DNA reads TGTGCCAGCAGCGTAGCCACAGGCACACAATACTACGAGCAGTACTTC. The full variable domain, with the rest looked up from reference TRBV9 and TRBJ2-7, is DSGVTQTPKHLITATGQRVTLRCSPRSGDLSVYWYQQSLDQGLQFLIQYYNGEERAKGNILERFSAQQFPDLHSELNLSSLELGDSALYFCASSVATGTQYYEQYFGPGTRLTVT.

The chain recombines TRBV7-9 with TRBJ1-2, with TRBD1 matching 7 bases. The junction had 10 bases not matched to a gene; V was cut back by 3 bases and J by 6 bases. Germline CDR1 and CDR2: SEHNR and FQNEAQ (reference sequence). The CDR3 runs to 15 residues. As DNA, the CDR3 is TGTGCCAGCAGCTTCAAGGGACAGACGATTGATGGCTACACCTTC. It specifies CASSFKGQTIDGYTF.

For the CDR3, the DNA is TGCAGCGTTGAAGGGCAGGGGGGCTATGGCTACACCTTC. This encodes CSVEGQGGYGYTF. This chain connects TRBV29-1 to TRBJ1-2, with 7 bases matching TRBD1. CDR1 and CDR2 from the germline V gene are SQVTM and ANQGSEA. The CDR3 consists of 13 residues. Losses at the gene ends were 1 base for V and 4 bases for J; bases not matched to a gene: 3.

J is TRBJ1-1 and V is TRBV5-1; the D gene is possibly TRBD1 (5 bases). The CDR3 totals 15 residues. Between the trimmed V and J ends, which lost 4 bases and 4 bases, there was a span of 17 bases. The germline gives CDR1 SGHRS, CDR2 YFSETQ. The CDR3 DNA reads TGCGCCAGCAGCCTCTCGACAGTAAAGGGCACTGAAGCTTTCTTT. Its protein product is CASSLSTVKGTEAFF.

The rearrangement uses TRBV29-1 and TRBJ2-5; the D gene is possibly TRBD1 (5 bases). Trimming left V 7 bases short and J 10 bases short, with 19 bases between. The CDR3 has 12 amino acids. The germline V gene has CDR1 SQVTM and CDR2 ANQGSEA. The CDR3 reads CSAFTGPPIQYF. For the CDR3, the DNA is TGCAGCGCCTTTACAGGTCCCCCAATCCAGTACTTC.

The J gene is TRBJ2-5, the V gene TRBV6-5; 9 bases match TRBD1. The CDR3 has 13 amino acids. CDR1 is MNHEY and CDR2 is SVGAGI in the germline V gene. V gave up 5 bases and J gave up 4 bases; unmatched junction bases: 2. CDR3 residues: CASSDRGGETQYF. CDR3 in DNA: TGTGCCAGCAGTGACAGGGGGGGAGAGACCCAGTACTTC.

The J gene is TRBJ2-5, the V gene TRBV11-2, with 9 nucleotides matching TRBD1. J lost 3 bases, V lost 1 base, and 3 bases had no gene match. The germline gives CDR1 SGHAT, CDR2 FQNNGV. This CDR3 has 15 residues. The DNA for the CDR3 is TGTGCCAGCAGCTTAGGGACAGGGGAGAAAGAGACCCAGTACTTC. Protein product: CASSLGTGEKETQYF.

The chain joins TRBV6-5 to TRBJ1-5; 8 bases agree with TRBD1. The V gene end was trimmed by 6 bases and the J gene end by 3 bases; junction bases not matched to a gene: 4. CDR1 MNHEY and CDR2 SVGAGI come from the germline V gene. The CDR3 is 14 amino acids. In DNA form, the CDR3 reads TGTGCCAGCAGCAGGGGACAGGTCAATCAGCCCCAGCATTTT. Translated: CASSRGQVNQPQHF.

This clone was counted once. The rearrangement joins TRBV15 to TRBJ1-6; TRBD1 aligns across 9 bases. Trimming removed 5 bases from V and 9 bases from J; junction bases left unmatched: 14. Germline loops: CDR1 LNHNV, CDR2 YYDKDF (reference sequence). The CDR3 is 17 residues long. The CDR3 here is CATSFRWGTGISSPLHF. Written as DNA, the CDR3 is TGTGCCACCAGCTTCCGGTGGGGGACAGGGATTAGTTCACCCCTCCACTTT.

V is TRBV15 and J is TRBJ1-4; D is undetermined. Trimming removed 6 bases at V and 8 bases at J, with 13 bases between. The germline V gene encodes CDR1 LNHNV and CDR2 YYDKDF (reference sequence). This CDR3 has 13 amino acids. In nucleotides, the CDR3 is TGTGCCACCAGAGTGGATGGACTCGAAAAACTGTTTTTT. Protein sequence: CATRVDGLEKLFF. Full variable domain (outside the CDR3, taken from reference TRBV15 and TRBJ1-4): DAMVIQNPRYQVTQFGKPVTLSCSQTLNHNVMYWYQQKSSQAPKLLFHYYDKDFNNEADTPDNFQSRRPNTSFCFLDIRSPGLGDTAMYLCATRVDGLEKLFFGSGTQLSVL.

The V call is TRBV6-1, the J call TRBJ2-2, with 7 bases that match TRBD2. Germline V gene sequence: CDR1 MNHNS, CDR2 SASEGT. The V segment lost 0 bases and the J segment 0 bases; nucleotides outside the gene matches: 10. This CDR3 has 19 amino acids. The CDR3 is CASSEALGGVGTNTGELFF. Here the CDR3 DNA reads TGTGCCAGCAGTGAAGCGTTGGGGGGGGTCGGTACGAACACCGGGGAGCTGTTTTTT.

The chain uses TRBV29-1 and TRBJ2-7, with D tentatively TRBD1 (5 bases). Trimming took 5 bases from V and 4 from J, leaving 15 bases between them. The germline CDR1 and CDR2 sequences are SQVTM and ANQGSEA. This CDR3 has 13 residues. The CDR3 loop is CSVLLGQDYEQYF. Written as DNA, the CDR3 is TGCAGCGTTCTCCTAGGACAAGATTACGAGCAGTACTTC.

This clone was detected only a few times. The rearrangement joins TRBV18 to TRBJ1-5; D gene unclear. V was trimmed by 4 bases and J by 5 bases, leaving 6 bases between them. The CDR3 runs 12 residues. From germline, CDR1 is KGHSH and CDR2 LQKENI. CDR3 sequence (DNA): TGTGCCAGCTCACGCGGTGATCAGCCCCAGCATTTT. Translated, it gives CASSRGDQPQHF.

The chain joins TRBV28 to TRBJ1-1, with TRBD1 as a possible D gene (6 bases). Germline V gene sequence: CDR1 MDHEN, CDR2 SYDVKM. Trimming took off 4 bases at V and 0 bases at J, with 18 bases between the two ends. There are 17 residues in the CDR3. CDR3: CASSSPGGRGMNTEAFF. The DNA of the CDR3 is TGTGCCAGCAGTTCCCCCGGGGGGCGAGGGATGAACACTGAAGCTTTCTTT.

The chain links TRBV28 to TRBJ1-5; the D gene is possibly TRBD1 (5 bases). The CDR3 totals 16 residues. Trimming cost V 4 bases and J 6 bases, with 19 bases left between them. Germline V CDR1 and CDR2: MDHEN, SYDVKM. The CDR3 is CASSSSHQGTGQPQHF. DNA of the CDR3: TGTGCCAGCAGTTCATCTCACCAAGGGACTGGTCAGCCCCAGCATTTT.

CDR3 bases: TGTGCCAGCAGCCTCCTCACACCGTATGAGCAGTTCTTC. It encodes CASSLLTPYEQFF. The V and J genes are TRBV11-2 and TRBJ2-1; D uncertain. The CDR3 sequence is 13 residues long. Germline CDR1 and CDR2: SGHAT and FQNNGV. V was cut by 5 bases and J by 8 bases, with 13 bases left in between.

As to this clone: Other DNA sequences within the sample encode an identical CDR3. The V call is TRBV30, the J call TRBJ2-5, with 7 bases aligning to TRBD2. Looked up from germline, CDR1 is GTSNPN and CDR2 is SVGIG (reference sequence). The CDR3 has 14 residues. Losses at the gene ends were 3 bases for V and 4 bases for J; bases not matched to a gene: 8. The CDR3 nucleotides read TGTGCCTGGAGGCTGGGTGGGGGGGGAGAGACCCAGTACTTC. This gives the protein CAWRLGGGGETQYF.

V usage is TRBV19 and J usage is TRBJ1-3, with 9 bases identical to TRBD1. The germline V gene encodes CDR1 LNHDA and CDR2 SQIVND (reference sequence). The CDR3 is 15 residues long. The ends lost 7 bases at V and 4 bases at J; junction bases unmatched: 8. CDR3: CASTTGQGAGNTIYF. The CDR3 region has the DNA TGTGCCAGTACTACGGGACAGGGAGCCGGAAACACCATATATTTT.

The rearrangement joins TRBV15 to TRBJ2-5; D unclear. V was clipped by 0 bases and J by 1 base, with 12 bases between them. CDR3 length: 16 residues. The germline V gene encodes CDR1 LNHNV and CDR2 YYDKDF (reference sequence). The CDR3 coding sequence is TGTGCCACCAGCAGAGATCCGGTCCAGGCCCAAGAGACCCAGTACTTC. Residues: CATSRDPVQAQETQYF.

This sequence joins TRBV6-1 and TRBJ1-5; 8 nucleotides match TRBD1. This CDR3 has 13 amino acids. Germline V gene data show CDR1 as MNHNS and CDR2 as SASEGT. J gave up 1 base and V 9 bases, and 2 bases lay outside the gene matches. This CDR3 reads CASTGGSNQPQHF. The CDR3 region has the DNA TGTGCCAGTACAGGGGGGAGCAATCAGCCCCAGCATTTT.

The chain carries TRBV7-2 and TRBJ1-4, with a weak D call TRBD1 (6 bases). V was cut by 3 bases and J by 6 bases, with 11 bases left in between. The germline V gene has CDR1 SGHTA and CDR2 FQGNSA. CDR3 size: 14 residues. The CDR3 sequence is CASSLVAGDEKLFF. In DNA, the CDR3 is TGTGCCAGCAGCTTGGTCGCAGGGGATGAAAAACTGTTTTTT.

This chain connects TRBV19 to TRBJ2-4; D unclear. CDR1 LNHDA and CDR2 SQIVND come from the germline V gene (reference sequence). The CDR3 loop spans 15 amino acids. Between the trimmed V and J ends, which lost 1 base and 0 bases, there was a span of 7 bases. The CDR3 region is CASSIVGLAKNIQYF. CDR3 coding DNA: TGTGCCAGTAGTATAGTTGGCCTAGCCAAAAACATTCAGTACTTC.

This chain uses TRBV5-1 with TRBJ1-2; D possibly corresponds to TRBD1 (6 bases). The CDR3 is 13 residues long. With 0 bases removed from V and 5 bases from J, the gap between germline ends came to 8 bases. Germline CDR1 SGHRS, CDR2 YFSETQ. The CDR3 bases are TGCGCCAGCAGCTTGGGACAGGATTATGGCTACACCTTC. The encoded protein is CASSLGQDYGYTF. The full variable domain, with the rest looked up from reference TRBV5-1 and TRBJ1-2, is KAGVTQTPRYLIKTRGQQVTLSCSPISGHRSVSWYQQTPGQGLQFLFEYFSETQRNKGNFPGRFSGRQFSNSRSEMNVSTLELGDSALYLCASSLGQDYGYTFGSGTRLTVV.

J is TRBJ1-2 and V is TRBV28, with D unresolved. The germline CDR1 and CDR2 sequences are MDHEN and SYDVKM. CDR3 length: 11 residues. The CDR3 DNA is TGTGCGTACTCGGGAAACTATGGCTACACCTTC. Its protein product is CAYSGNYGYTF.

The chain couples TRBV6-5 to TRBJ1-1; TRBD1 agrees at 11 bases. V gave up 7 bases and J gave up 6 bases; unmatched junction bases: 7. Germline V gene lookup returns CDR1 MNHEY and CDR2 SVGAGI. The CDR3 length is 14 residues. DNA of the CDR3: TGTGCCAGCATTAAGGACAGGGGGCTTTCTGAAGCTTTCTTT. Its translation: CASIKDRGLSEAFF.

The gene calls are TRBV4-3 and TRBJ1-5; D unclear. Trimming removed 0 bases from V and 6 bases from J, with 6 bases in between. The CDR3 is 13 residues long. Germline CDR1 LGHNA, CDR2 YSLEER. In nucleotides, the CDR3 is TGCGCCAGCAGCCAAGATCTCAGTCAGCCCCAGCATTTT. Protein product: CASSQDLSQPQHF.

The V and J genes are TRBV15 and TRBJ2-2, with 8 nucleotides matching TRBD1. V dropped 3 bases and J dropped 1; count of bases not matched to a gene: 1. Germline V CDR1 and CDR2: LNHNV, YYDKDF (reference sequence). There are 15 residues in the CDR3. CDR3 loop: CATSRGTGNTGELFF. The CDR3 bases are TGTGCCACCAGCAGGGGGACAGGGAACACCGGGGAGCTGTTTTTT.